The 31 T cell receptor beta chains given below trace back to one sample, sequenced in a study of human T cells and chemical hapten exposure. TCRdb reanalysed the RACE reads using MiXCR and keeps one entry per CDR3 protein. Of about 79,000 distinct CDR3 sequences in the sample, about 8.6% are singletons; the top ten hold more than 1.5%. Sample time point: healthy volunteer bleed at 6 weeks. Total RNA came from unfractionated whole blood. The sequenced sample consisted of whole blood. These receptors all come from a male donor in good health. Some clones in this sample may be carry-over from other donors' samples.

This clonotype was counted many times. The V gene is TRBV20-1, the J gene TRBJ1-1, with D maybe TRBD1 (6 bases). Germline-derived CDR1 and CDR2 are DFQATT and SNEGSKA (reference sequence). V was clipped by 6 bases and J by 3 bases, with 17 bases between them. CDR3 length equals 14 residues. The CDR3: CSATKPGEYTEAFF. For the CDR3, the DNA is TGCAGTGCCACTAAACCAGGGGAGTACACTGAAGCTTTCTTT.

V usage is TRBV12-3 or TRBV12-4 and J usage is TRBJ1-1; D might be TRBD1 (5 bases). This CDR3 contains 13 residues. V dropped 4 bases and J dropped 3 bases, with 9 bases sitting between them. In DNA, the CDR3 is TGTGCCAGCAGTTCTTCAGGGTACACTGAAGCTTTCTTT. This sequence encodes CASSSSGYTEAFF.

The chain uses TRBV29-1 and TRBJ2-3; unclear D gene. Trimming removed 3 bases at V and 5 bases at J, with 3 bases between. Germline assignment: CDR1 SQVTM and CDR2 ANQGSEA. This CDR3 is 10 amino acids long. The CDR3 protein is CSVDGDTQYF. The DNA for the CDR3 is TGCAGCGTTGACGGAGATACGCAGTATTTT.

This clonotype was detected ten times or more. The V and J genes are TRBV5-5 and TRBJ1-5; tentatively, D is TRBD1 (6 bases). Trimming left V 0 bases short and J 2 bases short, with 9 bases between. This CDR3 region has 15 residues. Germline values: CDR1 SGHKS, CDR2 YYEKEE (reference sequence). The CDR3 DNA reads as TGTGCCAGCAGCTTGGCGGGGGCTGGCAATCAGCCCCAGCATTTT. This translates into CASSLAGAGNQPQHF.

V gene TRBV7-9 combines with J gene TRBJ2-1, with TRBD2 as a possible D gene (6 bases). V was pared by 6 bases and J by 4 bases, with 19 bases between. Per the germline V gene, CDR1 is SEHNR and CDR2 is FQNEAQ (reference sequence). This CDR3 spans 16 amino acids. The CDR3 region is CASRKLPGESYNEQFF. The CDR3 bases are TGTGCCAGCAGGAAGTTGCCGGGAGAATCTTACAATGAGCAGTTCTTC.

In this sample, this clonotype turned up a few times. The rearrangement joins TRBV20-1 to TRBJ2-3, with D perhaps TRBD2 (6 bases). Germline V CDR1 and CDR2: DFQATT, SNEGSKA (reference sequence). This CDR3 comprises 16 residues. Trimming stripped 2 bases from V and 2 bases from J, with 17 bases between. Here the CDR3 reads CSARQAGTYDTDTQYF. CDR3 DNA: TGCAGTGCTAGACAAGCCGGGACTTATGACACAGATACGCAGTATTTT.

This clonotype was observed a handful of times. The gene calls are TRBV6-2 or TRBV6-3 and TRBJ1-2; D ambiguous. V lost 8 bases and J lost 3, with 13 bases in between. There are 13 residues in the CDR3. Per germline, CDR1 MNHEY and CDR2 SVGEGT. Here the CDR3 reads CASGDGVDYGYTF. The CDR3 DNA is TGTGCCAGCGGTGACGGGGTCGACTATGGCTACACCTTC.

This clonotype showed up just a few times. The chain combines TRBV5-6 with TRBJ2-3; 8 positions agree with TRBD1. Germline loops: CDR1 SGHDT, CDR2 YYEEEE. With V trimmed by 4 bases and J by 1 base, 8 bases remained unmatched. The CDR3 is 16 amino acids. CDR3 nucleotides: TGTGCCAGCAGCACCGGGACAGGTCGGCGCACAGATACGCAGTATTTT. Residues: CASSTGTGRRTDTQYF.

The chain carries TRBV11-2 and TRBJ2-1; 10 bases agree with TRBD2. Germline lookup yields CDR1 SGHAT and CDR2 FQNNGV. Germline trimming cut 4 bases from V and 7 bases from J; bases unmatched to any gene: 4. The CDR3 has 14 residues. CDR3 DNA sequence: TGTGCCAGCAGCTCTACTAGCGGGAAAAATGAGCAGTTCTTC. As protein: CASSSTSGKNEQFF.

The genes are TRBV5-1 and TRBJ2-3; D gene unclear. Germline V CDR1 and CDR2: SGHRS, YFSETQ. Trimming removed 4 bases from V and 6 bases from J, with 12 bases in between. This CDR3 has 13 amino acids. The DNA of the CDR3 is TGCGCCAGCAGCCTCTCGTCGAGGGATACGCAGTATTTT. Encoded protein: CASSLSSRDTQYF. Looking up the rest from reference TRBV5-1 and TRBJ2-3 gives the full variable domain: KAGVTQTPRYLIKTRGQQVTLSCSPISGHRSVSWYQQTPGQGLQFLFEYFSETQRNKGNFPGRFSGRQFSNSRSEMNVSTLELGDSALYLCASSLSSRDTQYFGPGTRLTVL.

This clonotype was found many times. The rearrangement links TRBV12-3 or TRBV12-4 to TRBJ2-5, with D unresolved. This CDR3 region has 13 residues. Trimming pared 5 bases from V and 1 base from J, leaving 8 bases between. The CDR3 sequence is CASSRPIQETQYF. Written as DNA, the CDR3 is TGTGCCAGCAGTCGACCGATCCAAGAGACCCAGTACTTC.

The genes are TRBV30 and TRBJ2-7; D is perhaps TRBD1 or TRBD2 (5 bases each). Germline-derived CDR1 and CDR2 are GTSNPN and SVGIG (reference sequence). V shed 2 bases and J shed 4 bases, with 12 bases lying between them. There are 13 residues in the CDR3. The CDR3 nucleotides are TGTGCCTGGAGTCCCGGGACCGCTTACGAGCAGTACTTC. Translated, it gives CAWSPGTAYEQYF.

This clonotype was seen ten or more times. As DNA, the CDR3 is TGCGCCAGCAGCCAAACCTCACCATTCAGGGGGCTGCGGCAGTTCTTC. Encoded protein: CASSQTSPFRGLRQFF. This chain joins TRBV4-1 and TRBJ2-1; 8 positions match TRBD1. V lost 2 bases, J lost 12 bases, and 15 bases stayed unmatched. Per germline, CDR1 MGHRA and CDR2 YSYEKL. CDR3 size: 16 residues.

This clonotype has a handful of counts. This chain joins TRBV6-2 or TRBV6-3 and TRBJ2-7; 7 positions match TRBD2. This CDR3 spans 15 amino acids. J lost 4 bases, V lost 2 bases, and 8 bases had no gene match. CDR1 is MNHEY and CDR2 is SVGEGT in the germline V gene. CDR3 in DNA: TGTGCCAGCAGTTACGGACTAGAAAGGTCATACGAGCAGTACTTC. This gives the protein CASSYGLERSYEQYF.

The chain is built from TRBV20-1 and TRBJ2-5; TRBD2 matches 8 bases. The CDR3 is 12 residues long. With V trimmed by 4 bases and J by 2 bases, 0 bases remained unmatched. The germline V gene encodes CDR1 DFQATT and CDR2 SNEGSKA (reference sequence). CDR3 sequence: CSAIAGQETQYF. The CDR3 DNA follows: TGCAGTGCTATAGCGGGGCAAGAGACCCAGTACTTC.

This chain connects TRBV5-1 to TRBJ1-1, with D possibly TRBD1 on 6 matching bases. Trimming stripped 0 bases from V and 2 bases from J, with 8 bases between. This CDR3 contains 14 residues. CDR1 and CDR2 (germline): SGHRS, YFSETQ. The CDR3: CASSLAGANTEAFF. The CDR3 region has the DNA TGCGCCAGCAGCTTGGCAGGGGCAAACACTGAAGCTTTCTTT. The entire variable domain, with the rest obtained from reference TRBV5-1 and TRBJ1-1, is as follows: KAGVTQTPRYLIKTRGQQVTLSCSPISGHRSVSWYQQTPGQGLQFLFEYFSETQRNKGNFPGRFSGRQFSNSRSEMNVSTLELGDSALYLCASSLAGANTEAFFGQGTRLTVV.

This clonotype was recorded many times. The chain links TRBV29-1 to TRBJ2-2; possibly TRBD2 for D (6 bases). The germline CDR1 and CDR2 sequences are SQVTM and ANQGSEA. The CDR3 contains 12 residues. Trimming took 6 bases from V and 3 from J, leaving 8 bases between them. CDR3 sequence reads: CSVWGDTGELFF. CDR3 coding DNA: TGCAGCGTATGGGGGGACACCGGGGAGCTGTTTTTT.

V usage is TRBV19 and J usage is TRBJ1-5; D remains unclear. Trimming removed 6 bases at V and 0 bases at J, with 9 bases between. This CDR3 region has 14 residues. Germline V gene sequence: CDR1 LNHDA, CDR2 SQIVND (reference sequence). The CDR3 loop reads CASSNRNSNQPQHF. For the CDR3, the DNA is TGTGCCAGTAGCAATCGGAATAGCAATCAGCCCCAGCATTTT.

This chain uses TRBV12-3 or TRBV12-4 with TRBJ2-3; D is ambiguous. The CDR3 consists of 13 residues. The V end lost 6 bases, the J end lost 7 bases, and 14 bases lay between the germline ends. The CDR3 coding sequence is TGTGCCAGCAGCCCCCCGCTAGTAAATACGCAGTATTTT. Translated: CASSPPLVNTQYF.

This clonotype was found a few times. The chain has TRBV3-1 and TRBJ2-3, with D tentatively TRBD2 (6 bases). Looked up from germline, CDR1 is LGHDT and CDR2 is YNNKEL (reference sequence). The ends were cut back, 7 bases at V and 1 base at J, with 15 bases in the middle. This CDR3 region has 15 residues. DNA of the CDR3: TGTGCCAGCAACCCAAATGCGGGGCGCACAGATACGCAGTATTTT. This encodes CASNPNAGRTDTQYF.

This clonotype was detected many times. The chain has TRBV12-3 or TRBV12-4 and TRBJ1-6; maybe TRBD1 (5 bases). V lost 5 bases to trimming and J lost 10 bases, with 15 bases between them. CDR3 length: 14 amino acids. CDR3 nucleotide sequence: TGTGCCAGCAGTACCGGGCAGGGTGCGTCACCCCTCCACTTT. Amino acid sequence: CASSTGQGASPLHF.

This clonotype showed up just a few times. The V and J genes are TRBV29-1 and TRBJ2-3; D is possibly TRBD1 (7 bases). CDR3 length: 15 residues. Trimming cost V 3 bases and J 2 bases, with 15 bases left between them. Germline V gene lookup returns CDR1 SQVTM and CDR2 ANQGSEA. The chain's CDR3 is CSVEEGDSITDTQYF. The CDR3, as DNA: TGCAGCGTTGAGGAGGGGGACAGTATCACAGATACGCAGTATTTT.

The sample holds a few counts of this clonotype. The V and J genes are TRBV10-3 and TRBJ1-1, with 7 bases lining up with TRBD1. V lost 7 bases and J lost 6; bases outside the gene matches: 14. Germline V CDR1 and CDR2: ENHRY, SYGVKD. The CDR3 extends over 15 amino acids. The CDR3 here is CAIKDRVEDLAEAFF. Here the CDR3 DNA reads TGTGCCATCAAAGACAGGGTGGAGGATTTGGCTGAAGCTTTCTTT.

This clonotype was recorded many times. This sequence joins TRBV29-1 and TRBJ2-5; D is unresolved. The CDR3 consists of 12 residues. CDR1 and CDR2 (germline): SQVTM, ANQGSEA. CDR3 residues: CSSDKGQETQYF. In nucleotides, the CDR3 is TGCAGTTCCGACAAGGGCCAAGAGACCCAGTACTTC.

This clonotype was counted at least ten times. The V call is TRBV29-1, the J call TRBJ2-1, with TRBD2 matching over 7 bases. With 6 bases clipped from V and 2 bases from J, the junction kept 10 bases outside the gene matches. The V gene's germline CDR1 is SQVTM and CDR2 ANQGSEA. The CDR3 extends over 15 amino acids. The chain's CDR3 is CSVIREGRAYNEQFF. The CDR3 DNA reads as TGCAGCGTGATAAGGGAGGGACGCGCCTACAATGAGCAGTTCTTC.

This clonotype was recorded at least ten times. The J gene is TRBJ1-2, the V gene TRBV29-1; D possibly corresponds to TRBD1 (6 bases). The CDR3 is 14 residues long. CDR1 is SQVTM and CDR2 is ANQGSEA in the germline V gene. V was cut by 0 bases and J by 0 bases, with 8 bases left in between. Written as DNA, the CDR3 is TGCAGCGTTGAAGAGGGGGGGCCTAACTATGGCTACACCTTC. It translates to CSVEEGGPNYGYTF.

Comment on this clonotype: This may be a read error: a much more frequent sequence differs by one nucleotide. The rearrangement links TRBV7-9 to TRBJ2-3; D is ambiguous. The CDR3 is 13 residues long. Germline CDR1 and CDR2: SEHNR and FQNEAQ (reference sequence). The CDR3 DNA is TGTGCCAGCAGCTTAGTGGTCCCAGATGCGCAGTATTTT. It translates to CASSLVVPDAQYF. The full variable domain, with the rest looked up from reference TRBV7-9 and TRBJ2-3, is DTGVSQNPRHKITKRGQNVTFRCDPISEHNRLYWYRQTLGQGPEFLTYFQNEAQLEKSRLLSDRFSAERPKGSFSTLEIQRTEQGDSAMYLCASSLVVPDAQYFGPGTRLTVL.

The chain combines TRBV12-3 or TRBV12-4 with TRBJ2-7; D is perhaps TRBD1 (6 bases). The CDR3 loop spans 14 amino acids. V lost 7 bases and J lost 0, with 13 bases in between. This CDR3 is CASTWDIPSYEQYF. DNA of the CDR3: TGTGCCAGCACTTGGGACATCCCCTCCTACGAGCAGTACTTC.

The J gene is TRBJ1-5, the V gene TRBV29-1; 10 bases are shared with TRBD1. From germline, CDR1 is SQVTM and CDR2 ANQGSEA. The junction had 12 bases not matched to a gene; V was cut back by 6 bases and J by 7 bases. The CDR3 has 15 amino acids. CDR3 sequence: CSVVVGQGIGQPQHF. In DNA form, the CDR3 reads TGCAGCGTGGTGGTGGGACAGGGGATTGGGCAGCCCCAGCATTTT. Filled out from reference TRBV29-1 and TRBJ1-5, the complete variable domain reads SAVISQKPSRDICQRGTSLTIQCQVDSQVTMMFWYRQQPGQSLTLIATANQGSEATYESGFVIDKFPISRPNLTFSTLTVSNMSPEDSSIYLCSVVVGQGIGQPQHFGDGTRLSIL.

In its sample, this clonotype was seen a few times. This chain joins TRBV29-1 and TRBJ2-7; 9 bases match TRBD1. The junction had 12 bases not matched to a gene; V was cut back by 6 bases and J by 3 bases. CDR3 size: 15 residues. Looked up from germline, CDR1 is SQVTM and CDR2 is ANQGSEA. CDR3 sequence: CSVDTGTGFDYEQYF. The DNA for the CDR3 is TGCAGCGTCGATACCGGGACAGGGTTCGACTACGAGCAGTACTTC.

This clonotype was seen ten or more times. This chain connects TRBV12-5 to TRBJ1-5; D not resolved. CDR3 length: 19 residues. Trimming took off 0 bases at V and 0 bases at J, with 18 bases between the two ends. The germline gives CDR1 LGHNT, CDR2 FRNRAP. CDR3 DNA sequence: TGTGCTAGTGGTTTGGTACTGGGCCGAAACCAGTATAGCAATCAGCCCCAGCATTTT. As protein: CASGLVLGRNQYSNQPQHF.